The next 9 T cell receptor beta chains were all read from a single sample in a study of blood T cell repertoires in COVID-19. Assay used: immunoSEQ multiplex PCR; TCRdb lists only in-frame clones, some missing. The data contain some 280,000 clones, about 89% of them seen just once; the ten biggest clones take up 0.94%. Material: peripheral blood. The receptors originated from a woman between 40 and 55 years old who had recovered from COVID-19.

This rearrangement joins TRBV7-9 to TRBJ2-5, with 11 bases identical to TRBD1. The CDR3 extends over 17 amino acids. The germline V gene encodes CDR1 SEHNR and CDR2 FQNEAQ (reference sequence). V was clipped by 5 bases and J by 0 bases; unmatched bases: 8. The CDR3 spells CASSPAAGQGDQETQYF. The CDR3 bases are TGTGCCAGCAGCCCCGCCGCGGGACAGGGGGACCAAGAGACCCAGTACTTC.

This clone occurred a few times. The rearrangement links TRBV19 to TRBJ2-7; possibly TRBD1 for D (6 bases). This CDR3 region has 14 residues. Germline assignment: CDR1 LNHDA and CDR2 SQIVND (reference sequence). The V end was cut by 0 bases, the J end by 5 bases, with 11 bases between. As DNA, the CDR3 is TGTGCCAGTAGTATAGAAGCAGGGGACCACGAGCAGTACTTC. It codes for CASSIEAGDHEQYF.

The rearrangement links TRBV5-5 to TRBJ1-1; D is ambiguous. CDR1 SGHKS and CDR2 YYEKEE come from the germline V gene (reference sequence). V gave up 2 bases and J gave up 11 bases, with 13 bases separating them. There are 12 residues in the CDR3. CDR3: CASSFEGARAFF. The CDR3 DNA is TGTGCCAGCAGCTTTGAGGGTGCGAGGGCTTTCTTT.

The chain employs TRBV29-1 and TRBJ1-2; 7 bases map to TRBD1. The CDR3 has 12 amino acids. J was trimmed by 8 bases and V by 5 bases; bases with no gene match: 8. CDR1 and CDR2 from the germline V gene are SQVTM and ANQGSEA. Here the CDR3 reads CSVHTGAGGYTF. CDR3 bases: TGCAGCGTTCATACAGGGGCGGGAGGCTACACCTTC.

This clone was recorded only once. The chain is built from TRBV4-1 and TRBJ1-1, with D tentatively TRBD1 (5 bases). CDR3 length equals 18 residues. Germline CDR1 is MGHRA and CDR2 is YSYEKL. V was trimmed by 5 bases and J by 5 bases, leaving 27 bases between them. This CDR3 is CASSTLPLGRVGLTEAFF. The DNA for the CDR3 is TGCGCCAGCAGCACTTTACCCCTGGGAAGAGTGGGACTGACTGAAGCTTTCTTT.

This chain joins TRBV7-9 and TRBJ2-1, with TRBD2 as a possible D gene (6 bases). V gave up 4 bases and J gave up 10 bases, with 23 bases separating them. The germline V gene encodes CDR1 SEHNR and CDR2 FQNEAQ (reference sequence). The CDR3 sequence is 16 residues long. The CDR3 sequence is CASSSARGGAQGEQFF. The CDR3 bases are TGTGCCAGCAGCTCCGCCCGGGGCGGGGCCCAAGGGGAGCAGTTCTTC. Full variable domain (rest looked up from reference TRBV7-9 and TRBJ2-1): DTGVSQNPRHKITKRGQNVTFRCDPISEHNRLYWYRQTLGQGPEFLTYFQNEAQLEKSRLLSDRFSAERPKGSFSTLEIQRTEQGDSAMYLCASSSARGGAQGEQFFGPGTRLTVL.

This chain connects TRBV30 to TRBJ1-1; 9 nucleotides align to TRBD1. CDR1 is GTSNPN and CDR2 is SVGIG in the germline V gene (reference sequence). The trim removed 8 bases at V and 1 base at J, leaving 8 bases unmatched. The CDR3 spans 14 residues. The CDR3: CAMAPGQGNTEAFF. CDR3 bases: TGTGCCATGGCCCCGGGACAGGGGAACACTGAAGCTTTCTTT. The full variable domain, in which reference TRBV30 and TRBJ1-1 provide the parts outside the CDR3, is SQTIHQWPATLVQPVGSPLSLECTVEGTSNPNLYWYRQAAGRGLQLLFYSVGIGQISSEVPQNLSASRPQDRQFILSSKKLLLSDSGFYLCAMAPGQGNTEAFFGQGTRLTVV.

This clone was picked up one time. The V gene is TRBV30, the J gene TRBJ2-7; D is possibly TRBD2 (5 bases). Looked up from germline, CDR1 is GTSNPN and CDR2 is SVGIG (reference sequence). CDR3 length: 14 residues. V was cut by 0 bases and J by 6 bases, with 15 bases left in between. CDR3 DNA sequence: TGTGCCTGGAGTGTACGAGGGCTTGGAAGCGAGCAGTACTTC. Protein sequence: CAWSVRGLGSEQYF.

V is TRBV27 and J is TRBJ2-5; no clear D. V gave up 5 bases and J gave up 4 bases, with 14 bases separating them. The CDR3 totals 14 residues. Germline loops: CDR1 MNHEY, CDR2 SMNVEV (reference sequence). CDR3 loop: CASSPHPPSETQYF. CDR3 in DNA: TGTGCCAGCAGTCCACACCCCCCCTCAGAGACCCAGTACTTC.